This note documents a single TCR beta chain sequence. Original processing notes: Amplification from reference gene primers served as the basis for estimated nucleated cell counts. Sequencing was performed with immunoSEQ multiplex PCR; in TCRdb, only in-frame clones are kept and a portion is missing. For V, J and clone size, that table is used; D and trimming come from the DNA. The sample lists about 150,000 clones; 86% were seen once. This entry comes from a study of blood T cell repertoires in COVID-19. CDR3 length: 14 residues. The germline V gene encodes CDR1 SGHRS and CDR2 YFSETQ. V lost 0 bases, J lost 4 bases, and 10 bases lay in between.

The sample was peripheral blood. This TCR derives from a woman in her seventies with acute or convalescent COVID-19. The chain carries TRBV5-1 and TRBJ1-1; D gene uncertain. The DNA of the CDR3 is TGCGCCAGCAGCTTGGAGGCGAGGAGCACTGAAGCTTTCTTT. Its protein is CASSLEARSTEAFF.